This T cell receptor (beta chain) was observed in a study of regulatory T cells in long-lasting Graves disease. Time point denoted: newly diagnosed GD, antithyroid drugs for less than 3 months. With RNA extracted from PBMCs as input, the TCR library was made. The CDR3 covers 13 residues. J was trimmed by 8 bases and V by 6 bases; bases with no gene match: 11. CDR1 DFQATT and CDR2 SNEGSKA come from the germline V gene (reference sequence). This clonotype was seen at least ten times. Researchers made TCR beta libraries by using iRepertoire HTBI primers and running Arm-PCR on CDR3 regions. TCRdb reprocessed the multiplex PCR reads with MiXCR, giving one entry per CDR3 protein. Of about 220,000 distinct CDR3 sequences in the sample, roughly 19% were seen once. In addition, the sample was reused for a study of T cells in Graves' hyperthyroidism and ophthalmopathy. That study reports: Carried out on the TCR CDR3, a first-round RT-PCR used the HTBI primer set.

The chain carries TRBV20-1 and TRBJ1-2; 8 bases are a match to TRBD1. The source was peripheral blood mononuclear cells (PBMCs), collected at new diagnosis, from a patient treated with antithyroid drugs. This sequence originates from a young woman with Graves disease. DNA of the CDR3: TGCAGTGCAATCTACCAGGGGGCGGGCGGCTACACCTTC. It codes for CSAIYQGAGGYTF.